One sample yielded the 30 T cell receptor beta chains listed below, sequenced in a study of OX40 agonist ivuxolimab in advanced cancers. The assay was immunoSEQ multiplex PCR, and TCRdb's table has in-frame clones only and misses some. The table records about 95,000 clones, around 85% of them present only once. This specimen was CD4+ or CD8+ T cells sorted from blood, taken in a trial of the OX40 agonist ivuxolimab. These TCRs come from an adult with an advanced solid tumor such as melanoma, head and neck, liver or kidney cancer.

This clone has just one count. The junction departs from the called germline gene at one end, perhaps through a read error. The J gene is TRBJ2-7, the V gene TRBV7-7, with 9 nucleotides matching TRBD1. Germline CDR1 SSHAT, CDR2 FNYEAQ (reference sequence). This CDR3 has 18 residues. CDR3 sequence: CASSPPRGQGPPSYEQYF. The CDR3 DNA sequence: TGTGCTAGCAGCCCGCCTCGAGGACAGGGGCCCCCTTCCTACGAGCAGTACTTC.

The rearrangement links TRBV2 to TRBJ2-5; D not resolved. Germline CDR1 and CDR2: SNHLY and FYNNEI. Deletions cut 6 bases from V and 7 bases from J, with 9 bases between. The CDR3 spans 11 residues. CDR3 residues: CASSPYGTQYF. CDR3 sequence (DNA): TGTGCCAGCAGCCCCTACGGGACCCAGTACTTC.

V is TRBV7-6 and J is TRBJ2-7; D is perhaps TRBD1 or TRBD2 (5 bases each). The V gene's germline CDR1 is SGHVS and CDR2 FNYEAQ. Trimming stripped 5 bases from V and 0 bases from J, with 11 bases between. This CDR3 is 14 amino acids long. The CDR3 protein is CASSRDLSSYEQYF. In DNA, the CDR3 is TGTGCCAGCAGCAGGGACCTGAGCTCCTACGAGCAGTACTTC.

CDR3 in DNA: TGTGCCAGCAGCTTAGGGGACAGCTCCTACAATGAGCAGTTCTTC. Translating it yields CASSLGDSSYNEQFF. The chain uses TRBV7-3 and TRBJ2-1, with 7 bases identical to TRBD1. Trimming at V came to 2 bases and at J to 0 bases, leaving 1 base not matched to a gene. This CDR3 is 15 amino acids long. Germline CDR1 reads SGHTA; CDR2 reads FQGTGA.

Notes on this clone: Within the sample, other DNA sequences also encode this same CDR3. CDR3 nucleotides: TGTGCCAGCAGTTTAGCAGGGTACAATGAGCAGTTCTTC. This codes for CASSLAGYNEQFF. The J gene is TRBJ2-1, the V gene TRBV27; a possible D gene is TRBD1 (5 bases). From germline, CDR1 is MNHEY and CDR2 SMNVEV (reference sequence). The CDR3 totals 13 residues. Trimming left V 2 bases short and J 4 bases short, with 6 bases between.

This sequence joins TRBV5-8 and TRBJ1-5; 7 bases align to TRBD1. CDR1 is SGHTS and CDR2 is YDEGEE in the germline V gene. V lost 4 bases and J lost 6; bases outside the gene matches: 7. This CDR3 has 14 amino acids. CDR3 residues: CASSNRGIVQPQHF. For the CDR3, the DNA is TGTGCCAGCAGCAACAGGGGAATAGTTCAGCCCCAGCATTTT.

J is TRBJ1-4 and V is TRBV27; the match to TRBD1 covers 8 bases. CDR1 MNHEY and CDR2 SMNVEV come from the germline V gene (reference sequence). CDR3 length equals 14 residues. Germline trimming cut 7 bases from V and 5 bases from J; bases unmatched to any gene: 6. As DNA, the CDR3 is TGTGCCAGCAAGCCGGGACAGGCAAATGAAAAACTGTTTTTT. It translates to CASKPGQANEKLFF.

The chain employs TRBV5-1 and TRBJ1-1; D not resolved. The CDR3 length is 15 residues. V shed 2 bases and J shed 0 bases, with 11 bases lying between them. In germline, CDR1 is SGHRS, CDR2 YFSETQ. The CDR3 loop reads CASSLSRNMNTEAFF. The DNA of the CDR3 is TGCGCCAGCAGCTTATCCAGGAATATGAACACTGAAGCTTTCTTT.

This chain joins TRBV30 and TRBJ2-1; TRBD2 matches 10 bases. The trim removed 1 base at V and 12 bases at J, leaving 9 bases unmatched. CDR3 size: 14 residues. Germline V lookup: CDR1 GTSNPN, CDR2 SVGIG (reference sequence). The CDR3 is CAWSASLAGVPQFF. As DNA, the CDR3 is TGTGCCTGGAGTGCATCGCTAGCGGGAGTTCCGCAGTTCTTC.

The chain links TRBV29-1 to TRBJ2-1, with a possible D match to TRBD1 (5 bases). Trimming cost V 7 bases and J 0 bases, with 13 bases left between them. CDR3 size: 14 residues. CDR1 is SQVTM, CDR2 ANQGSEA, per germline. CDR3 bases: TGCAGCGCACCCAGGGCGAGCTCCTACAATGAGCAGTTCTTC. Protein: CSAPRASSYNEQFF.

CDR3 sequence reads: CASSLASRGGADTQYF. Written as DNA, the CDR3 is TGTGCCAGCAGCTTGGCCTCAAGGGGTGGGGCAGATACGCAGTATTTT. This chain connects TRBV5-4 to TRBJ2-3; possible D gene TRBD1, 5 bases. Germline CDR1 is SGHNT and CDR2 is YYREEE (reference sequence). The CDR3 is 16 residues long. V lost 0 bases, J lost 4 bases, and 15 bases lay in between. Drawing the rest from reference TRBV5-4 and TRBJ2-3, the complete variable domain is ETGVTQSPTHLIKTRGQQVTLRCSSQSGHNTVSWYQQALGQGPQFIFQYYREEENGRGNFPPRFSGLQFPNYSSELNVNALELDDSALYLCASSLASRGGADTQYFGPGTRLTVL.

The chain links TRBV4-3 to TRBJ1-3; 9 bases map to TRBD1. Germline CDR1 reads LGHNA; CDR2 reads YSLEER. V was pared by 4 bases and J by 1 base, with 11 bases of the junction left unmatched. This CDR3 is built from 18 residues. The CDR3 coding sequence is TGCGCCAGCAGCCGGGGACAGGGCCGCTTTGTTTCTGGAAACACCATATATTTT. Translating it yields CASSRGQGRFVSGNTIYF.

This rearrangement joins TRBV28 to TRBJ1-1, with D tentatively TRBD1 (5 bases). The length of the CDR3 is 14 residues. The germline CDR1 and CDR2 sequences are MDHEN and SYDVKM. V gave up 6 bases and J gave up 4 bases, with 15 bases separating them. CDR3 sequence (DNA): TGTGCCAGCAGCGAGGATCAGGGCGCCACTGAAGCTTTCTTT. This gives the protein CASSEDQGATEAFF. Looking up the rest from reference TRBV28 and TRBJ1-1 gives the full variable domain: DVKVTQSSRYLVKRTGEKVFLECVQDMDHENMFWYRQDPGLGLRLIYFSYDVKMKEKGDIPEGYSVSREKKERFSLILESASTNQTSMYLCASSEDQGATEAFFGQGTRLTVV.

This chain connects TRBV11-2 to TRBJ2-1; 8 positions match TRBD2. Trimming took 0 bases from V and 7 from J; bases not matched to a gene: 11. The germline CDR1 and CDR2 sequences are SGHAT and FQNNGV. CDR3 length: 17 amino acids. The CDR3 DNA reads TGTGCCAGCAGCTTAGATCCGATTGGCGGGAGGATTAATGAGCAGTTCTTC. Translating it yields CASSLDPIGGRINEQFF.

This clone was detected only once. V is TRBV6-1 and J is TRBJ2-7; 9 positions agree with TRBD1. V was clipped by 3 bases and J by 4 bases; unmatched bases: 4. Germline CDR1 and CDR2: MNHNS and SASEGT. CDR3 length equals 14 residues. CDR3 loop: CASSDPTGGYEQYF. The CDR3 DNA sequence: TGTGCCAGCAGTGACCCGACAGGGGGTTACGAGCAGTACTTC.

This rearrangement joins TRBV6-6 to TRBJ1-1, with 11 bases aligning to TRBD1. This CDR3 comprises 11 residues. Germline V lookup: CDR1 MNHNY, CDR2 SVGAGI (reference sequence). Trimming removed 4 bases from V and 11 bases from J; junction bases left unmatched: 0. Here the CDR3 reads CASSWDRGAFF. The CDR3 bases are TGTGCCAGCAGTTGGGACAGGGGGGCTTTCTTT.

This clone was observed a handful of times. The chain joins TRBV30 to TRBJ2-2, with TRBD1 matching 7 bases. Germline trimming cut 2 bases from V and 2 bases from J; bases unmatched to any gene: 8. Germline-derived CDR1 and CDR2 are GTSNPN and SVGIG (reference sequence). CDR3 length: 16 amino acids. The CDR3, as DNA: TGTGCCTGGAGTAAAGAGACAGGGCTAAACACCGGGGAGCTGTTTTTT. Translation gives CAWSKETGLNTGELFF.

This clone was recorded only once. J is TRBJ1-2 and V is TRBV5-4, with D perhaps matching TRBD1 (5 bases). V lost 4 bases, J lost 1 base, and 11 bases lay in between. The CDR3 runs to 14 residues. Per germline, CDR1 SGHNT and CDR2 YYREEE (reference sequence). CDR3 protein: CASSPDILNYGYTF. The CDR3 bases are TGTGCCAGCAGCCCGGACATTCTTAACTATGGCTACACCTTC.

Only a few counts were recorded for this clone. The chain is built from TRBV6-1 and TRBJ2-1; D is uncertain. This CDR3 contains 14 residues. Trimming cost V 5 bases and J 5 bases, with 13 bases left between them. The germline gives CDR1 MNHNS, CDR2 SASEGT. CDR3 nucleotide sequence: TGTGCCAGCAGTTTCGGAAATGAGGACAATGAGCAGTTCTTC. Translation: CASSFGNEDNEQFF.

V is TRBV14 and J is TRBJ2-7, with D hard to call. Germline loops: CDR1 SGHDN, CDR2 FVKESK. The V end was cut by 1 base, the J end by 4 bases, with 26 bases between. The CDR3 is made up of 19 amino acids. CDR3 bases: TGTGCCAGCAGCCAAGTCCATGGACGACGATTGGGTCCTTCATACGAGCAGTACTTC. Translating gives CASSQVHGRRLGPSYEQYF.

This clone has a count of ten or more. The CDR3 reads CASSADGGSNQPQHF. DNA for the CDR3: TGTGCCAGTAGTGCCGACGGGGGGAGCAATCAGCCCCAGCATTTT. This chain uses TRBV19 with TRBJ1-5, with TRBD1 as a possible D gene (5 bases). Between the trimmed V and J ends, which lost 5 bases and 1 base, there was a span of 12 bases. Germline V CDR1 and CDR2: LNHDA, SQIVND (reference sequence). The CDR3 length is 15 residues.

This chain joins TRBV5-1 and TRBJ2-3; TRBD1 might be the D (6 bases). This CDR3 spans 13 amino acids. Per germline, CDR1 SGHRS and CDR2 YFSETQ. With 7 bases removed from V and 2 bases from J, the gap between germline ends came to 11 bases. The CDR3 coding sequence is TGCGCCAGCGGGGGCGGATTCACAGATACGCAGTATTTT. It codes for CASGGGFTDTQYF. Supplemented by reference TRBV5-1 and TRBJ2-3, the full variable domain reads KAGVTQTPRYLIKTRGQQVTLSCSPISGHRSVSWYQQTPGQGLQFLFEYFSETQRNKGNFPGRFSGRQFSNSRSEMNVSTLELGDSALYLCASGGGFTDTQYFGPGTRLTVL.

This clone has more than one count but fewer than ten. The chain joins TRBV4-3 to TRBJ2-7, with D possibly being TRBD1 (5 bases). V lost 0 bases and J 3 bases, leaving 12 bases between the germline ends. From germline, CDR1 is LGHNA and CDR2 YSLEER. The CDR3 runs 15 residues. The CDR3 reads CASSQDWRQHYEQYF. Here the CDR3 DNA reads TGCGCCAGCAGCCAAGATTGGAGACAGCACTACGAGCAGTACTTC.

For this clone: One junction end does not reproduce the germline sequence, and a read error may be involved. The chain carries TRBV2 and TRBJ2-1; TRBD2 might be the D (5 bases). The CDR3 length is 13 residues. CDR1 and CDR2 from the germline V gene are SNHLY and FYNNEI. CDR3: CASSERREGEKFF. The DNA for the CDR3 is TGTGCCAGCAGTGAAAGGCGTGAGGGTGAGAAGTTCTTC.

This rearrangement joins TRBV5-6 to TRBJ2-7, with 7 bases fitting TRBD2. V dropped 4 bases and J dropped 3; count of bases not matched to a gene: 7. The CDR3 extends over 14 amino acids. Germline assignment: CDR1 SGHDT and CDR2 YYEEEE. The CDR3 bases are TGTGCCAGCAGCGCAAGCGGGACGAGCTACGAGCAGTACTTC. Protein: CASSASGTSYEQYF.

The V gene is TRBV5-6, the J gene TRBJ2-4; weak D call: TRBD1 (6 bases). The CDR3 is made up of 14 amino acids. The V end lost 4 bases, the J end lost 6 bases, and 14 bases lay between the germline ends. CDR1 SGHDT and CDR2 YYEEEE come from the germline V gene. The CDR3 protein is CASSPGQILNIQYF. Written as DNA, the CDR3 is TGTGCCAGCAGCCCTGGACAGATTTTAAACATTCAGTACTTC.

The rearrangement joins TRBV2 to TRBJ1-5; D gene ambiguous. Germline loops: CDR1 SNHLY, CDR2 FYNNEI. The ends were cut back, 2 bases at V and 1 base at J, with 9 bases in the middle. There are 15 residues in the CDR3. In nucleotides, the CDR3 is TGTGCCAGCAGTGAATCTTCGACAAGCAATCAGCCCCAGCATTTT. Translation: CASSESSTSNQPQHF.

This CDR3 reads CASSFGGAGDTEAFF. The CDR3 bases are TGTGCCAGCAGCTTTGGAGGCGCGGGGGACACTGAAGCTTTCTTT. This rearrangement joins TRBV11-1 to TRBJ1-1; D perhaps matches TRBD1 (5 bases). Germline CDR1 and CDR2: SGHAT and FQDESV (reference sequence). The V gene lost 3 bases and the J gene lost 3 bases, with 14 bases spanning the gap. CDR3 length: 15 residues.

This chain uses TRBV18 with TRBJ2-7; 11 bases are shared with TRBD2. This CDR3 contains 14 residues. In germline, CDR1 is KGHSH, CDR2 LQKENI. The junction had 2 bases not matched to a gene; V was cut back by 5 bases and J by 2 bases. The CDR3 DNA sequence: TGTGCCAGCTCAGGGACTAGCGGCCCCTACGAGCAGTACTTC. Translation: CASSGTSGPYEQYF.

The rearrangement links TRBV11-2 to TRBJ1-3; unclear D gene. Germline CDR1 reads SGHAT; CDR2 reads FQNNGV. The V end lost 5 bases, the J end lost 0 bases, and 14 bases lay between the germline ends. The CDR3 consists of 16 residues. DNA for the CDR3: TGTGCCAGCAGCCATGGGGAACAATACTCTGGAAACACCATATATTTT. The encoded protein is CASSHGEQYSGNTIYF.